This TCR beta chain was identified during a study of blood T cell repertoires in COVID-19. The overall study: Collection of acute and convalescent COVID-19 samples took place in the United States, Italy and Spain. Sample material is recorded as cDNA or gDNA derived from T cells, B-cell-depleted T cells, or PBMCs.

V trimming: 5 bases; J trimming: 5 bases; junction bases outside the gene matches: 7. Germline V gene data show CDR1 as SGHVS and CDR2 as FNYEAQ. The CDR3 covers 15 residues. Authors' methods: Estimated nucleated cell counts came from reference gene primer amplification. Measured with immunoSEQ multiplex PCR; TCRdb has only the in-frame clones, and not every one. For V, J and clone size, that table is used; D and trimming come from the DNA. The sample holds roughly 140,000 clones; roughly 76% are singletons and the top ten take more than 7%. The sequence was collected from a human donor with acute or convalescent COVID-19. The donor label of this sample is uncertain. The chain joins TRBV7-6 to TRBJ2-5; 11 bases align to TRBD2. Sequencing used peripheral blood. This CDR3 is CASSRVAGGQETQYF. For the CDR3, the DNA is TGTGCCAGCAGCCGGGTAGCGGGGGGGCAGGAGACCCAGTACTTC.